The sequence of this T cell receptor beta chain was determined in a study of monozygotic twins with cystic fibrosis. Study summary: Library input was around 3.1 micrograms of fragmented DNA, with approximately 16 PCR cycles. General study findings and limits: Monozygotic CF twins shared more identical nucleotide clonotypes than unrelated patients. Shared CDR3 numbers were not associated with age, concordance or severity.

Of note for this clone: Its antigen is still unknown.

The V segment lost 8 bases and the J segment 7 bases; nucleotides outside the gene matches: 8. Looked up from germline, CDR1 is MNHEY and CDR2 is SMNVEV (reference sequence). This CDR3 has 14 residues. Sequencing used immunoSEQ multiplex PCR; TCRdb keeps in-frame clones, though not all of them. Of 34,000 or so clones listed, more than 85% are singletons. The V gene is TRBV27, the J gene TRBJ1-6, with 7 bases aligning to TRBD1. Sequenced: blood. This clonotype was sampled from a girl aged 2 to 10 with cystic fibrosis. CDR3 in amino acids: CASGGQGGNSPLHF. The CDR3, as DNA: TGTGCCAGCGGGGGGCAGGGGGGGAATTCACCCCTCCACTTT.